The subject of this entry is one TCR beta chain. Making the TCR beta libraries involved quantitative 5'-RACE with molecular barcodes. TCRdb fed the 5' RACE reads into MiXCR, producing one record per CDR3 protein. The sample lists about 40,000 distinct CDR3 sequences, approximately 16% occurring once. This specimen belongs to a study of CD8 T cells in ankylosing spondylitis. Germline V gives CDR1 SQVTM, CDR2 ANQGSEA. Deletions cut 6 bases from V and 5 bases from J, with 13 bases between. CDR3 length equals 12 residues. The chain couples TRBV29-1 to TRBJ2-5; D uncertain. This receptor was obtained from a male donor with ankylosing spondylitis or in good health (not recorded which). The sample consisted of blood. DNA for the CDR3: TGCAGCGTGGCGCGCGGTGGGGAGACCCAGTACTTC. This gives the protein CSVARGGETQYF. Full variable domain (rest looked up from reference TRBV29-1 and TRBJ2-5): SAVISQKPSRDICQRGTSLTIQCQVDSQVTMMFWYRQQPGQSLTLIATANQGSEATYESGFVIDKFPISRPNLTFSTLTVSNMSPEDSSIYLCSVARGGETQYFGPGTRLLVL.